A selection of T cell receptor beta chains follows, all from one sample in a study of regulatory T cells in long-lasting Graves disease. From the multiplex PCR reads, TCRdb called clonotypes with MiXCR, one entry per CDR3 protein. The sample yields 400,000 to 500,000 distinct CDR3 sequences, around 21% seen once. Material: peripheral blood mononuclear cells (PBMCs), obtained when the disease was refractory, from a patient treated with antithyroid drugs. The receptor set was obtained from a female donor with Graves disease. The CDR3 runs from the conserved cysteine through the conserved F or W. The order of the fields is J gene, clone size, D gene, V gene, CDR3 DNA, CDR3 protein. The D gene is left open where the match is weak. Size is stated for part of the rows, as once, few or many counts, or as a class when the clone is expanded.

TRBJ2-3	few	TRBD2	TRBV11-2	TGTGCCAGCAGCCGACCGGGGGGGGTTGGCACAGATACGCAGTATTTT	CASSRPGGVGTDTQYF
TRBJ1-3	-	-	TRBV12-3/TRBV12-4	TGTGCCAGCAGCCGGGGAGTCGAGTCGGGAAACACCATATATTTT	CASSRGVESGNTIYF
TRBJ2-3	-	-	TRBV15	TGTGCCACCAGCAGAGTGGATTGGGCAGTTAGCACAGATACGCAGTATTTT	CATSRVDWAVSTDTQYF
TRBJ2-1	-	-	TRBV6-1	TGTGCCAGCAGGCATCTTTCCAATGAGCAGTTCTTC	CASRHLSNEQFF
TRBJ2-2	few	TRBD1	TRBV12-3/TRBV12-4	TGTGCCAACCGGGACAGAATGAACACCGGGGAGCTGTTTTTT	CANRDRMNTGELFF
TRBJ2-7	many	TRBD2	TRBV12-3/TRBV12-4	TGTGCCAGCAGCTTACACGGACTAGCGGGGTCCTACGAGCAGTACTTC	CASSLHGLAGSYEQYF
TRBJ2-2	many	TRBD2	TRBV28	TGTGCCAGCAACCCAGCGGGAGTCGGTTCTGGGGAGCTGTTTTTT	CASNPAGVGSGELFF
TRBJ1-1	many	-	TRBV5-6	TGTGCCAGCAGCTTGCCGCGAGTCACTGAAGCTTTCTTT	CASSLPRVTEAFF
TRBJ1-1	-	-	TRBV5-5	TGTGCCAGCAGCTTGGGTTCTTTCGCTGAAGCTTTCTTT	CASSLGSFAEAFF
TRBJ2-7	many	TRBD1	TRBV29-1	TGCAGCGTTGAAGCCAACTCACAGGGGGCCTCCGAGCAGTACTTC	CSVEANSQGASEQYF
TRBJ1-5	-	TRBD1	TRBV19	TGTGCCAGTAGCCCCGGGGACAGGCCCCATCAGCCCCAGCATTTT	CASSPGDRPHQPQHF
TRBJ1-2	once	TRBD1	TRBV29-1	TGCAGCGTTCGGCAGGGGGCGGATGGCTACACCTTC	CSVRQGADGYTF
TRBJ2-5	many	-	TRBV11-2	TGTGCCAGCAGCTCATGGATGGCCAGCCAAGAGACCCAGTACTTC	CASSSWMASQETQYF
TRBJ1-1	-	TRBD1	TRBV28	TGTGCCAGCAGTTCTGGAGGGGGCTTTAGGGCTTTCTTT	CASSSGGGFRAFF
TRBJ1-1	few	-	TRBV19	TGTGCCAGTACAGGTATTGGTATCACTGAAGCTTTCTTT	CASTGIGITEAFF
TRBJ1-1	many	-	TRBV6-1	TGTGCCAGCAGCTATACACCCTATGAAGCTTTCTTT	CASSYTPYEAFF
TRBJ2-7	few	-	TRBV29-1	TGCAGCGCCCGTGGGCAGAGGGGGGGCGAGCAGTACTTC	CSARGQRGGEQYF
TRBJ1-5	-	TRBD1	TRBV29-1	TGCAGCCTAAGCGGGACAGGGGGCCTTTGGAGGTATAGCAATCAGCCCCAGCATTTT	CSLSGTGGLWRYSNQPQHF
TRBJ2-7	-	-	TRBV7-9	TGTGCCAGCAGCCCACTAATCGCCCGGGCCCCATACGAGCAGTACTTC	CASSPLIARAPYEQYF
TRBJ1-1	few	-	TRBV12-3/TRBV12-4	TGTGCCAGCAGCGACGGGGGGAGCACTGAAGCTTTCTTT	CASSDGGSTEAFF
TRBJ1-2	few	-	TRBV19	TGTGCCAGCGGGAGGGCGAGCCTCCCGGAATGGGGCTACACCTTC	CASGRASLPEWGYTF
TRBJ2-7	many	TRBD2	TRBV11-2	TGTGCCAGCAGCTCCGCCGGACTAGCGGGCTACGAGCAGTACTTC	CASSSAGLAGYEQYF
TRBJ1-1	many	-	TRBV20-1	TGCAGTGCTACCTACACTGAAGCTTTCTTT	CSATYTEAFF
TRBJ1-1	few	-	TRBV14	TGTGCCAGCAGCCAAGAACAGGGTTCGATCACTGAAGCTTTCTTT	CASSQEQGSITEAFF
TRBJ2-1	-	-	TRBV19	TGTGCCAGTAGCCCCACGGGGGACAATGAGCAGTTCTTC	CASSPTGDNEQFF
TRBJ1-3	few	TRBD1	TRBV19	TGTGCCAGTAGAACTCCGGGACAGGGGCCAAGAAACACCATATATTTT	CASRTPGQGPRNTIYF
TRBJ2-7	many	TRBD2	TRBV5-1	TGCGCCAGCAGCGCCGGGACTAGCGATTACGAGCAGTACTTC	CASSAGTSDYEQYF
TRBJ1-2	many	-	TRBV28	TGTGCCAGCAGTTTGAGGGTCGACTATGGCTACACCTTC	CASSLRVDYGYTF
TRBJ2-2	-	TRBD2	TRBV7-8	TGTGCCAGCAGCTTCCGAGGTAGCGGGAGAGTGGGGACCGGGGAGCTGTTTTTT	CASSFRGSGRVGTGELFF
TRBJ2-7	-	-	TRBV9	TGTGCCAGCAGCCTCACTGCCGCAGGGTACGAGCAGTACTTC	CASSLTAAGYEQYF
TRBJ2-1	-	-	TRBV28	TGTGCCAGCAGTTTTCTTCTCGGGGAAGCATGGTCGGACCGTGAGCAGTTCTTC	CASSFLLGEAWSDREQFF
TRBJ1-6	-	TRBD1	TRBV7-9	TGTGCCAGCAGCTTAGGGACAGGGGGCGACTCACCCCTCCACTTT	CASSLGTGGDSPLHF
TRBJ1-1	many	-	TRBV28	TGTGCCAGTCAGGGCGTTGACACTGAAGCTTTCTTT	CASQGVDTEAFF
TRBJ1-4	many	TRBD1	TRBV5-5	TGTGCCAGCAGCTTTAGGGACAGGACGAATGAAAAACTGTTTTTT	CASSFRDRTNEKLFF
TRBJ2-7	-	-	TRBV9	TGTGCCAGCAGCGTCGAGGGGGGACTCTCATACGAGCAGTACTTC	CASSVEGGLSYEQYF
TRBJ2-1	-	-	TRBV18	TGTGCCAGCTCACAGGACTCGAATGAGCAGTTCTTC	CASSQDSNEQFF
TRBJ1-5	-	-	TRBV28	TGTGCCAGCAGTTCCTGGACAGAGGATAGCAATCAGCCCCAGCATTTT	CASSSWTEDSNQPQHF
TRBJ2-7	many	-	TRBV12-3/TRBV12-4	TGTGCCAGCAGTTTAGAGACAGTACCCGAGCAGTACTTC	CASSLETVPEQYF
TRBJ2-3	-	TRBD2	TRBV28	TGTGCCAGCAGTTTATCAAAAATGAATGGCGGGAGGGCAGCGGCAGATACGCAGTATTTT	CASSLSKMNGGRAAADTQYF
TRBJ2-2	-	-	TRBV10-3	TGTGCCATCAGTCCCTGGACCGCGAACTCCGGGGAGCTGTTTTTT	CAISPWTANSGELFF
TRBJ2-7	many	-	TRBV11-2	TGTGCCAGCAGCTTAGAGGCCGGGTCCTCCTACGAGCAGTACTTC	CASSLEAGSSYEQYF
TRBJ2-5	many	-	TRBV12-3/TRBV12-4	TGTGCCAGCAGTTTTCTAGCCCAAGAGACCCAGTACTTC	CASSFLAQETQYF
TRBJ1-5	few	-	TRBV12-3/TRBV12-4	TGTGCCAGCAGCTTCTCCGACAGGCCCCAGCCCCAGCATTTT	CASSFSDRPQPQHF
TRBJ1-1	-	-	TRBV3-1	TGTGCCAGCAGCCAAAATATATACAGGACCTTGAACACTGAAGCTTTCTTT	CASSQNIYRTLNTEAFF
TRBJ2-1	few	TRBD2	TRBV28	TGTGCCAGCAGTTTGGGACTAGTCTCCTACAATGAGCAGTTCTTC	CASSLGLVSYNEQFF
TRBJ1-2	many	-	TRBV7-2	TGTGCCAGCAGCTTAGGAGCGGGAGGCCTTAACTATGGCTACACCTTC	CASSLGAGGLNYGYTF
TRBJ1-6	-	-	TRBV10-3	TGTGCCATCAGTGCCGGGACACCGGGCGATAATTCACCCCTCCACTTT	CAISAGTPGDNSPLHF
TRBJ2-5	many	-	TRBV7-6	TGTGCCAGCAGCTTAGACATGGACGACAGAGAGACCCAGTACTTC	CASSLDMDDRETQYF